Ten or more counts support the clone carrying this TCR beta chain. Its antigen remains unidentified. The data derive from a study of CD8 T cells in ankylosing spondylitis. Whole-study findings and limits: Enrichment of disease-linked clones was reportedly significant in matched ankylosing spondylitis synovial fluid. Some of these motif variants have turned up before, in reports on reactive arthritis synovial fluid and blood.

The CDR3 sequence is 13 residues long. Deletions cut 3 bases from V and 6 bases from J, with 8 bases between. Quantitative 5'-RACE with molecular barcodes was used to make the TCR beta libraries. TCRdb ran MiXCR on the 5' RACE reads and lists one entry per CDR3 protein. Of roughly 250,000 distinct CDR3 sequences in the sample, around 9.2% are singletons; the top ten hold approximately 7%. This clonotype was obtained from a male donor with ankylosing spondylitis or in good health (not recorded which). V usage is TRBV12-3 or TRBV12-4 and J usage is TRBJ2-2, with D tentatively TRBD1 (5 bases). What was sequenced was blood, either unsorted or a sorted T cell fraction (not recorded which). Here the CDR3 reads CASSLKGAGELFF. The CDR3 DNA reads TGTGCCAGCAGTTTGAAAGGGGCCGGGGAGCTGTTTTTT.